This TCR beta chain came from a study of response to subunit inactivated influenza vaccine. TCRdb ran MiXCR on the RT-PCR reads and lists one entry per CDR3 protein. The sample gives about 780,000 distinct CDR3 sequences, approximately 17% of which show up once; around 9.9% is in the top ten. This clonotype appeared a few times. The antigen is undetermined. Germline V lookup: CDR1 DFQATT, CDR2 SNEGSKA (reference sequence). CDR3 size: 12 residues. V gave up 5 bases and J gave up 7 bases, with 11 bases separating them. Notes on the study in general: With each seasonal influenza vaccination, the authors suggested, few new T cells are recruited.

The J gene is TRBJ1-4, the V gene TRBV20-1, with no clear D. The starting material was PBMCs from blood, obtained approximately 5 days after vaccination. The clonotype was recovered from a man in his fifties who received an inactivated influenza vaccine. CDR3 coding DNA: TGCAGTGCTCGCTGGGAGCGTGAAAAACTGTTTTTT. Encoded protein: CSARWEREKLFF.